A single sample gave rise to the 29 T cell receptor beta chains below, sequenced in a study of shared clonotypes between healthy human individuals. The method was immunoSEQ multiplex PCR; TCRdb's version includes in-frame clones alone and lacks a portion of them. The sample lists hundreds of thousands of clones, 96% occurring once. It was CD45RO-negative cells, positively selected for CCR7, that made up naive CD8 cells, with terminally differentiated effector memory CD45RA+ cells excluded. The specimen was naive CD8+ T cells sorted from blood. These receptors were collected from a woman aged 25 to 45 in good health.

The chain has TRBV4-1 and TRBJ2-3; 10 positions match TRBD2. The J segment lost 4 bases and the V segment lost 9 bases, leaving 10 bases of the junction unmatched. This CDR3 spans 15 amino acids. Looked up from germline, CDR1 is MGHRA and CDR2 is YSYEKL. CDR3 in DNA: TGCGCCAGTCATAGTGTAGCGGGAGGTTCAGATACGCAGTATTTT. Protein: CASHSVAGGSDTQYF.

This rearrangement joins TRBV5-1 to TRBJ2-5; perhaps D is TRBD1 or TRBD2 (6 bases each). V was shortened by 5 bases and J by 4 bases, with 27 bases between the two germline ends. The germline CDR1 and CDR2 sequences are SGHRS and YFSETQ. The CDR3 sequence is 18 residues long. CDR3 in amino acids: CASRRGDWLAQLGETQYF. DNA of the CDR3: TGCGCCAGCAGAAGGGGGGACTGGCTGGCACAACTGGGAGAGACCCAGTACTTC.

A single count supports this clone. The chain carries TRBV19 and TRBJ2-5; the match to TRBD2 covers 8 bases. Trimming removed 5 bases from V and 3 bases from J; junction bases left unmatched: 11. CDR1 is LNHDA and CDR2 is SQIVND in the germline V gene (reference sequence). CDR3 length: 16 amino acids. The CDR3 spells CASSQDFGAGEETQYF. The CDR3 DNA reads as TGTGCCAGTAGTCAGGACTTCGGAGCGGGAGAAGAGACCCAGTACTTC.

The chain recombines TRBV27 with TRBJ2-3; D uncertain. This CDR3 has 15 amino acids. Trimming cost V 5 bases and J 10 bases, with 22 bases left between them. Germline V lookup: CDR1 MNHEY, CDR2 SMNVEV (reference sequence). In DNA, the CDR3 is TGTGCCAGCAGTGCCGACTGGGGTCCCGAAGCCTCGCAGTATTTT. Translating gives CASSADWGPEASQYF.

As concerns this clone: Distinct nucleotide sequences in the sample also encode this CDR3. This chain connects TRBV5-4 to TRBJ2-3; 12 bases match TRBD2. This CDR3 is built from 15 residues. Germline CDR1 SGHNT, CDR2 YYREEE (reference sequence). J lost 6 bases, V lost 3 bases, and 5 bases had no gene match. The CDR3 reads CASSSRLAGADTQYF. The CDR3 region has the DNA TGTGCCAGCAGCTCGAGACTAGCGGGGGCGGATACGCAGTATTTT.

V usage is TRBV28 and J usage is TRBJ2-7, with D possibly being TRBD2 (5 bases). The CDR3 is 14 amino acids. Per germline, CDR1 MDHEN and CDR2 SYDVKM. Trimming left V 3 bases short and J 2 bases short, with 11 bases between. CDR3 loop: CASSFSGHTYEQYF. DNA of the CDR3: TGTGCCAGCAGTTTCAGCGGTCACACCTACGAGCAGTACTTC.

V is TRBV25-1 and J is TRBJ1-4; D remains ambiguous. CDR1 is MGHDK, CDR2 SYGVNS, per germline. CDR3 length: 14 amino acids. The ends were cut back, 8 bases at V and 14 bases at J, with 24 bases in the middle. CDR3 residues: CASPKVEGLKSLFF. CDR3 nucleotide sequence: TGTGCCAGCCCGAAGGTGGAAGGACTGAAAAGTCTGTTTTTT. The full variable domain, its missing parts supplied by reference TRBV25-1 and TRBJ1-4, is EADIYQTPRYLVIGTGKKITLECSQTMGHDKMYWYQQDPGMELHLIHYSYGVNSTEKGDLSSESTVSRIRTEHFPLTLESARPSHTSQYLCASPKVEGLKSLFFGSGTQLSVL.

The J gene is TRBJ1-1, the V gene TRBV28, with D perhaps matching TRBD1 (6 bases). CDR1 MDHEN and CDR2 SYDVKM come from the germline V gene. Trimming took off 4 bases at V and 1 base at J, with 10 bases between the two ends. The CDR3 totals 14 residues. The CDR3 DNA follows: TGTGCCAGCAGTTCCCAACAGGGGAACACTGAAGCTTTCTTT. Protein: CASSSQQGNTEAFF.

This CDR3 reads CASSFAESSYNEQFF. The CDR3 DNA follows: TGTGCCAGCAGCTTCGCGGAGAGCTCCTACAATGAGCAGTTCTTC. The genes are TRBV5-5 and TRBJ2-1; D not resolved. The CDR3 is 15 amino acids. V was clipped by 2 bases and J by 0 bases, with 9 bases between them. CDR1 and CDR2 (germline): SGHKS, YYEKEE (reference sequence).

V gene TRBV6-5 combines with J gene TRBJ2-5; D is undetermined. V gave up 4 bases and J gave up 2 bases, with 17 bases separating them. Germline loops: CDR1 MNHEY, CDR2 SVGAGI. This CDR3 contains 16 residues. DNA of the CDR3: TGTGCCAGCAGTTCCTCCGCGATGACTGGACAAGAGACCCAGTACTTC. Translated: CASSSSAMTGQETQYF.

The chain recombines TRBV19 with TRBJ2-7, with TRBD1 matching over 7 bases. Germline V gives CDR1 LNHDA, CDR2 SQIVND (reference sequence). CDR3 size: 15 residues. V lost 4 bases to trimming and J lost 4 bases; unmatched junction nucleotides: 10. The CDR3: CASSTTGSAAYEQYF. In nucleotides, the CDR3 is TGTGCCAGTAGTACGACAGGGAGCGCGGCTTACGAGCAGTACTTC.

This rearrangement joins TRBV6-5 to TRBJ1-1, with 10 bases matching TRBD1. Germline CDR1 and CDR2: MNHEY and SVGAGI. CDR3 length equals 15 residues. The J segment lost 3 bases and the V segment lost 6 bases, leaving 7 bases of the junction unmatched. The CDR3 reads CASSAWTGGDTEAFF. DNA for the CDR3: TGTGCCAGCAGCGCCTGGACAGGGGGGGACACTGAAGCTTTCTTT.

V is TRBV28 and J is TRBJ2-1; TRBD2 aligns across 11 bases. Germline loops: CDR1 MDHEN, CDR2 SYDVKM. The CDR3 sequence is 19 residues long. Trimming cost V 3 bases and J 2 bases; bases outside gene matches: 12. The CDR3 reads CASSLGLLTSGRTYNEQFF. DNA of the CDR3: TGTGCCAGCAGTTTGGGCCTCCTTACTAGCGGGAGAACCTACAATGAGCAGTTCTTC.

CDR3 residues: CASSLYAGGETQYF. DNA for the CDR3: TGTGCCAGCAGCTTATACGCGGGGGGTGAGACCCAGTACTTC. The V call is TRBV7-3, the J call TRBJ2-5; 8 bases align to TRBD2. Germline assignment: CDR1 SGHTA and CDR2 FQGTGA. The junction had 4 bases not matched to a gene; V was cut back by 2 bases and J by 5 bases. This CDR3 region has 14 residues.

V and J are TRBV5-5 and TRBJ1-5; 8 nucleotides line up with TRBD1. CDR3 size: 20 residues. CDR1 SGHKS and CDR2 YYEKEE come from the germline V gene (reference sequence). Trimming cost V 2 bases and J 2 bases; bases outside gene matches: 18. This chain's CDR3 is CASSFFLGQGAFGGNQPQHF. In DNA form, the CDR3 reads TGTGCCAGCAGCTTCTTTTTGGGGCAGGGGGCCTTTGGAGGCAATCAGCCCCAGCATTTT.

V and J are TRBV7-6 and TRBJ2-7; possible D gene TRBD1, 7 bases. The CDR3 sequence is 15 residues long. Trimming removed 0 bases at V and 5 bases at J, with 14 bases between. The germline gives CDR1 SGHVS, CDR2 FNYEAQ. The CDR3 spells CASSLASGGGDEQYF. The CDR3 nucleotides are TGTGCCAGCAGCTTAGCTAGTGGAGGGGGCGACGAGCAGTACTTC.

This chain joins TRBV7-9 and TRBJ2-5; D ambiguous. Germline loops: CDR1 SEHNR, CDR2 FQNEAQ (reference sequence). V was trimmed by 1 base and J by 7 bases, leaving 13 bases between them. This CDR3 has 14 amino acids. This chain's CDR3 is CASSLVSENWTQYF. CDR3 nucleotide sequence: TGTGCCAGCAGCTTAGTCTCAGAGAACTGGACCCAGTACTTC.

This chain connects TRBV5-4 to TRBJ1-2; D is possibly TRBD1 (5 bases). The CDR3 sequence is 15 residues long. Trimming removed 0 bases from V and 2 bases from J, with 11 bases in between. Per germline, CDR1 SGHNT and CDR2 YYREEE (reference sequence). The CDR3 sequence is CASSLVGTENYGYTF. CDR3 nucleotide sequence: TGTGCCAGCAGCTTGGTGGGGACGGAAAACTATGGCTACACCTTC.

J is TRBJ2-7 and V is TRBV27; tentative D call: TRBD1 (5 bases). The CDR3 runs 11 residues. Trimming pared 5 bases from V and 5 bases from J, leaving 7 bases between. The germline V gene encodes CDR1 MNHEY and CDR2 SMNVEV (reference sequence). Here the CDR3 reads CASSLRDEQYF. The DNA of the CDR3 is TGTGCCAGCAGTCTCAGGGACGAGCAGTACTTC.

The rearrangement uses TRBV28 and TRBJ2-1; no definite D call. There are 11 residues in the CDR3. The germline CDR1 and CDR2 sequences are MDHEN and SYDVKM. With 6 bases removed from V and 10 bases from J, the gap between germline ends came to 10 bases. Written as DNA, the CDR3 is TGTGCCAGCAGCCTTGGGAAGGAGCAGTTCTTC. Its translation: CASSLGKEQFF.

The chain links TRBV5-6 to TRBJ2-5; 10 nucleotides line up with TRBD2. The CDR3 has 17 amino acids. V gave up 1 base and J gave up 5 bases; unmatched junction bases: 11. Germline V lookup: CDR1 SGHDT, CDR2 YYEEEE. The DNA of the CDR3 is TGTGCCAGCAGCTTGTCGGCTAGCGGGAGTATTCGGGAGACCCAGTACTTC. The encoded protein is CASSLSASGSIRETQYF.

J is TRBJ1-1 and V is TRBV6-5, with a tentative D call TRBD1 (6 bases). Per germline, CDR1 MNHEY and CDR2 SVGAGI. Trimming stripped 6 bases from V and 7 bases from J, with 18 bases between. The CDR3 is 14 residues long. The CDR3 nucleotides are TGTGCCAGCAGGCCTGTGGGGGCGGGTGGTGAAGCTTTCTTT. This translates into CASRPVGAGGEAFF.

The CDR3 DNA is TGTGCCAGCAGCCCGAACAGGGCGAATGAGCAGTTCTTC. It encodes CASSPNRANEQFF. The rearrangement uses TRBV25-1 and TRBJ2-1; the D gene is possibly TRBD1 (6 bases). Trimming took 6 bases from V and 7 from J, leaving 13 bases between them. The CDR3 consists of 13 residues. Per germline, CDR1 MGHDK and CDR2 SYGVNS.

The CDR3 here is CASSLGTGGSYEQYF. The CDR3 DNA follows: TGTGCCAGCAGCTTAGGTACGGGAGGTTCCTACGAGCAGTACTTC. The genes are TRBV7-8 and TRBJ2-7; 7 bases fit TRBD2. The CDR3 is made up of 15 amino acids. CDR1 and CDR2 from the germline V gene are SGHVS and FQNEAQ. J gave up 1 base and V 1 base, and 4 bases lay outside the gene matches. Drawing the rest from reference TRBV7-8 and TRBJ2-7, the complete variable domain is GAGVSQSPRYKVAKRGQDVALRCDPISGHVSLFWYQQALGQGPEFLTYFQNEAQLDKSGLPSDRFFAERPEGSVSTLKIQRTQQEDSAVYLCASSLGTGGSYEQYFGPGTRLTVT.

The V call is TRBV19, the J call TRBJ1-3, with D possibly matching TRBD1 (5 bases). CDR1 and CDR2 (germline): LNHDA, SQIVND (reference sequence). Trimming shortened V by 0 bases and J by 4 bases, and 22 bases separated the two germline ends. This CDR3 spans 19 amino acids. CDR3 bases: TGTGCCAGTAGTATAGAGGTCAGGGCCGATTCGGGTGGAGGAAACACCATATATTTT. This sequence encodes CASSIEVRADSGGGNTIYF.

J is TRBJ2-7 and V is TRBV6-1; 8 bases line up with TRBD1. The germline gives CDR1 MNHNS, CDR2 SASEGT. V trimming: 1 base; J trimming: 6 bases; junction bases outside the gene matches: 2. This CDR3 is built from 13 residues. CDR3 DNA sequence: TGTGCCAGCAGTGAAGACAGGGGGAGCGAGCAGTACTTC. It translates to CASSEDRGSEQYF.

V usage is TRBV30 and J usage is TRBJ1-5, with 10 bases that match TRBD1. Germline loops: CDR1 GTSNPN, CDR2 SVGIG (reference sequence). This CDR3 contains 15 residues. The junction had 3 bases not matched to a gene; V was cut back by 2 bases and J by 2 bases. In nucleotides, the CDR3 is TGTGCCTGGAGTTGGACAGGGGGTGGCAATCAGCCCCAGCATTTT. As protein: CAWSWTGGGNQPQHF.

The chain links TRBV4-1 to TRBJ2-3; 8 bases fit TRBD2. The V gene end was trimmed by 0 bases and the J gene end by 3 bases; junction bases not matched to a gene: 11. This CDR3 region has 18 residues. The germline V gene has CDR1 MGHRA and CDR2 YSYEKL. The CDR3 loop is CASSQDSGSSGYTDTQYF. CDR3 nucleotides: TGCGCCAGCAGCCAAGATAGCGGGTCTAGCGGGTATACAGATACGCAGTATTTT.

The rearrangement joins TRBV10-2 to TRBJ2-1; D remains ambiguous. This CDR3 is built from 16 residues. Germline V gene sequence: CDR1 WSHSY, CDR2 SAAADI. The V end was cut by 6 bases, the J end by 8 bases, with 23 bases between. The CDR3 here is CASRPYSVKDGDEQFF. Here the CDR3 DNA reads TGCGCCAGCAGGCCCTACTCAGTAAAGGATGGTGATGAGCAGTTCTTC.